The 6 T cell receptor beta chains given below trace back to one sample, sequenced in a study of blood T cell repertoires in COVID-19 (dated by TCRdb to about 2020). Library prep was done by the immunoSEQ multiplex PCR assay. TCRdb mirrors the immuneACCESS table, restricted to in-frame sequences. Some clones are absent from its copies; in checked studies, under half trace to an unresolved V gene, and the reason for the others is unknown. A total of about 73,000 clones appear in this sample, 90% of them only once. The ten most abundant clones make up roughly 15% of the sample. The sequenced sample was peripheral blood. The source of these receptors is a woman at least 80 years old with active or convalescent COVID-19.

This clone was seen just once. The chain joins TRBV5-4 to TRBJ1-5, with D unresolved. The V gene lost 4 bases and the J gene lost 3 bases, with 11 bases spanning the gap. The CDR3 is 14 residues long. The germline gives CDR1 SGHNT, CDR2 YYREEE (reference sequence). The CDR3 protein is CASSAGLDNQPQHF. As DNA, the CDR3 is TGTGCCAGCAGCGCGGGCCTTGACAATCAGCCCCAGCATTTT. The variable domain in full, completed from reference TRBV5-4 and TRBJ1-5, reads ETGVTQSPTHLIKTRGQQVTLRCSSQSGHNTVSWYQQALGQGPQFIFQYYREEENGRGNFPPRFSGLQFPNYSSELNVNALELDDSALYLCASSAGLDNQPQHFGDGTRLSIL.

This clone was found once. The V gene is TRBV4-1, the J gene TRBJ2-7; D is possibly TRBD1 (5 bases). Germline V gene sequence: CDR1 MGHRA, CDR2 YSYEKL. V was shortened by 1 base and J by 5 bases, with 12 bases between the two germline ends. The CDR3 contains 14 residues. CDR3 sequence (DNA): TGCGCCAGCAGCCAAGTCGACAGCTTCGACGAGCAGTACTTC. It translates to CASSQVDSFDEQYF.

This chain connects TRBV5-1 to TRBJ1-1, with D possibly matching TRBD1 (5 bases). Germline CDR1 is SGHRS and CDR2 is YFSETQ. With 0 bases removed from V and 5 bases from J, the gap between germline ends came to 11 bases. The CDR3 consists of 14 residues. The CDR3 sequence is CASSLAGGGTEAFF. The CDR3 nucleotides read TGCGCCAGCAGCTTGGCCGGGGGTGGGACTGAAGCTTTCTTT.

The chain recombines TRBV5-1 with TRBJ1-1; TRBD1 aligns across 9 bases. The CDR3 loop spans 14 amino acids. The V gene end was trimmed by 3 bases and the J gene end by 7 bases; junction bases not matched to a gene: 7. Germline values: CDR1 SGHRS, CDR2 YFSETQ. CDR3 DNA: TGCGCCAGCAGCTACTACAGGGGGCAGAGTGAAGCTTTCTTT. This translates into CASSYYRGQSEAFF.

J is TRBJ1-4 and V is TRBV4-1; 10 nucleotides align to TRBD1. The CDR3 is 16 amino acids. V dropped 3 bases and J dropped 8; count of bases not matched to a gene: 9. CDR1 MGHRA and CDR2 YSYEKL come from the germline V gene. The CDR3 reads CASSHDLRDRGEKLFF. In nucleotides, the CDR3 is TGCGCCAGCAGCCATGATCTTAGGGACAGGGGAGAAAAACTGTTTTTT.

The J gene is TRBJ2-7, the V gene TRBV4-3; possibly TRBD2 for D (5 bases). The V and J ends lost 4 bases and 2 bases respectively, with 21 bases between them. This CDR3 is 17 amino acids long. The germline CDR1 and CDR2 sequences are LGHNA and YSLEER. The CDR3 loop is CASSLEGRTVRPYEQYF. As DNA, the CDR3 is TGCGCCAGCAGCCTTGAGGGCAGGACGGTTAGGCCCTACGAGCAGTACTTC.